The T cell receptor beta chain under discussion was sequenced for a study of blood T cells in healthy people across ages. A second PCR, run for about 7 to 11 cycles, used a sample-barcoded 5' primer plus a J-beta primer mix. From the 5' RACE reads, TCRdb called clonotypes with MiXCR, one entry per CDR3 protein. The sample carries some 940,000 distinct CDR3 sequences, roughly 29% recorded once. Overall study findings and caveats: Compared with aged donors, long-lived donors showed fewer expanded clones, suggesting selection.

In regard to this clonotype: Its antigen is as yet unknown. This clone may be a read error of a much larger clone one base away.

Germline V gene sequence: CDR1 SGHTA, CDR2 FQGNSA. CDR3 length: 13 residues. The same sample was also used in a study of T cells of mothers and their children.

The sample taken for sequencing was blood. This sequence was found in a middle-aged woman in good health. This chain uses TRBV7-2 with TRBJ1-5, with D hard to call. Here the CDR3 DNA reads TGTGCCGGCAGCTTAACGGACAATCAGCCCCAGCATTTT. Translation gives CAGSLTDNQPQHF.